Sequencing of this T cell receptor (beta chain) was carried out in a study of blood T cell repertoires in COVID-19. Per germline, CDR1 MNHEY and CDR2 SMNVEV (reference sequence). There are 14 residues in the CDR3. V was clipped by 6 bases and J by 0 bases, with 9 bases between them. Study processing details: Reference gene primer amplification gave nucleated cell count estimates. The assay was immunoSEQ multiplex PCR, and TCRdb's table has in-frame clones only and misses some. V and J calls and clone size follow that table, whereas D and trimming were derived from the DNA. The sample carries about 270,000 clones, just under 90% recorded once.

The chain couples TRBV27 to TRBJ1-5; D gene ambiguous. This receptor was identified in a woman aged 25 to 39 with acute COVID-19. The sequenced sample was PBMCs or T cells enriched from blood (not recorded which). The CDR3 bases are TGTGCCAGCAGCTATAAATATAGCAATCAGCCCCAGCATTTT. This translates into CASSYKYSNQPQHF.